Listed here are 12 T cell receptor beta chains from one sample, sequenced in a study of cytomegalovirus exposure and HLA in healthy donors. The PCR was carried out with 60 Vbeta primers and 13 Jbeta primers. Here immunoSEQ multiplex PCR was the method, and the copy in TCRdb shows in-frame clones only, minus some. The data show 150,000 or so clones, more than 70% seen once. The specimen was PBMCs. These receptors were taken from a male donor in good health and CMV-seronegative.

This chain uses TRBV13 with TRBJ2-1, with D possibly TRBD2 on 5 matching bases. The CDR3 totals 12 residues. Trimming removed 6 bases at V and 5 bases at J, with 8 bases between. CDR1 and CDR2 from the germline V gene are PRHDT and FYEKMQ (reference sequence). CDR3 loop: CASRGADNEQFF. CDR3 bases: TGTGCCAGCAGGGGAGCGGACAATGAGCAGTTCTTC.

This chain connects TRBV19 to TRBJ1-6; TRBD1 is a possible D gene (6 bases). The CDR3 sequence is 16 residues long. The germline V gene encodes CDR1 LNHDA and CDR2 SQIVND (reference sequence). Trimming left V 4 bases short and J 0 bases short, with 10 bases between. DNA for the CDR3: TGTGCCAGTAGTAGCCTACAGGGCTCCTATAATTCACCCCTCCACTTT. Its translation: CASSSLQGSYNSPLHF.

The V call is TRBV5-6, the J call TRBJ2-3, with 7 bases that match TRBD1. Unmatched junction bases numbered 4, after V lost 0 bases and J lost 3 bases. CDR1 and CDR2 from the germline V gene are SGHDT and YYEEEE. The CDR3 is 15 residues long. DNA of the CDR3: TGTGCCAGCAGCTTGGGACAGGGAACGACAGATACGCAGTATTTT. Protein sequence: CASSLGQGTTDTQYF.

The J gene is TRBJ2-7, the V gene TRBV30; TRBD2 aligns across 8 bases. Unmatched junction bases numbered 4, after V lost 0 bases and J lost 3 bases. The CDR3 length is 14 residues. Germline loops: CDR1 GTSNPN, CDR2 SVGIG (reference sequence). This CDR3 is CAWSVGRAFYEQYF. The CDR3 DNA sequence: TGTGCCTGGAGTGTCGGGAGGGCCTTCTACGAGCAGTACTTC.

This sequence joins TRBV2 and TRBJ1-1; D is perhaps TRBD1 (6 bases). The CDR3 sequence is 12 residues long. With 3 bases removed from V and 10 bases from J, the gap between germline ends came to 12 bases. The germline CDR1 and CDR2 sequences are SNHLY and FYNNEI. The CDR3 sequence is CASSEAGAGAFF. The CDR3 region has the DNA TGTGCCAGCAGTGAGGCGGGGGCTGGAGCTTTCTTT.

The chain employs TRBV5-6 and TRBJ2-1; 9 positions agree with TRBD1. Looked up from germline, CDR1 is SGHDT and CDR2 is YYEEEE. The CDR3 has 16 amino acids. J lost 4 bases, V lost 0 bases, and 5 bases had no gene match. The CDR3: CASSLGTGGPYNEQFF. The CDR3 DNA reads TGTGCCAGCAGCTTGGGAACAGGGGGCCCTTACAATGAGCAGTTCTTC. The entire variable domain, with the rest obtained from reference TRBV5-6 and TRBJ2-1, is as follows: DAGVTQSPTHLIKTRGQQVTLRCSPKSGHDTVSWYQQALGQGPQFIFQYYEEEERQRGNFPDRFSGHQFPNYSSELNVNALLLGDSALYLCASSLGTGGPYNEQFFGPGTRLTVL.

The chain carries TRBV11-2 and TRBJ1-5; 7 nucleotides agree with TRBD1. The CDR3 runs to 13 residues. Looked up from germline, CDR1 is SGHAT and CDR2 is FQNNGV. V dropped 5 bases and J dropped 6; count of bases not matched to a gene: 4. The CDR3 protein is CASSRDRAQPQHF. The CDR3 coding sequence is TGTGCCAGCAGCCGCGACAGGGCTCAGCCCCAGCATTTT.

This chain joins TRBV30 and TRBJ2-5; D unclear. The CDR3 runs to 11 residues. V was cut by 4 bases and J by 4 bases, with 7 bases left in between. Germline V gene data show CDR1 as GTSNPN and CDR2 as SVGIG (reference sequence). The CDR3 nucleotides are TGTGCCTGGAATAGCAGAGAGACCCAGTACTTC. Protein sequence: CAWNSRETQYF.

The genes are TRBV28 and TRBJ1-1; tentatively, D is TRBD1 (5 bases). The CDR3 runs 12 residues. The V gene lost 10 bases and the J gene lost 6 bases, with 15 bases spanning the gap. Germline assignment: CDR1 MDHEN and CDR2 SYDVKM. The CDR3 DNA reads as TGTGCCACCGGGGGGAGTCTGTCTGAAGCTTTCTTT. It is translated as CATGGSLSEAFF.

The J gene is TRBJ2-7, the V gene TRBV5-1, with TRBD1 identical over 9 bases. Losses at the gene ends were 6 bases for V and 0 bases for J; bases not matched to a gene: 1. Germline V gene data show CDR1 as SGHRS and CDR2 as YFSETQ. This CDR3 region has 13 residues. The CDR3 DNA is TGCGCCAGCAAGACAGGGGGCTCCTACGAGCAGTACTTC. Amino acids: CASKTGGSYEQYF.

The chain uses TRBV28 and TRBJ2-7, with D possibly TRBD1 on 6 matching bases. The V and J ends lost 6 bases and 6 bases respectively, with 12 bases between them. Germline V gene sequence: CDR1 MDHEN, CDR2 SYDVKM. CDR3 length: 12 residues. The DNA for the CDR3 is TGTGCCAGCAGCGTTGGACAGTTCGAGCAGTACTTC. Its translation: CASSVGQFEQYF.

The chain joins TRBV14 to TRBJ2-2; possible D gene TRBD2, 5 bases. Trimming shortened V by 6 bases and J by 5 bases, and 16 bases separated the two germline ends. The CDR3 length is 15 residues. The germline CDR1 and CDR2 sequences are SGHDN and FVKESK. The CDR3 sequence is CASRQSRRRTGELFF. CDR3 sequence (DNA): TGTGCCAGCAGACAAAGCAGACGGAGGACCGGGGAGCTGTTTTTT.